One and the same sample provided the 18 T cell receptor beta chains below, sequenced in a study of Ad26.COV2.S vaccination and SARS-CoV-2 variants. Here immunoSEQ multiplex PCR was the method, and the copy in TCRdb shows in-frame clones only, minus some. The sample shows roughly 180,000 clones, roughly 85% of them seen only once. The specimen comprised peripheral blood, sampled after recovery from COVID-19. These receptors all come from a human donor who had recovered from COVID-19.

A few counts support this clone. The chain has TRBV15 and TRBJ1-5, with D tentatively TRBD1 (5 bases). There are 13 residues in the CDR3. Trimming took off 6 bases at V and 7 bases at J, with 13 bases between the two ends. Germline loops: CDR1 LNHNV, CDR2 YYDKDF (reference sequence). CDR3 loop: CATSSRVSQPQHF. The CDR3 nucleotides are TGTGCCACCAGTAGCAGGGTGAGCCAGCCCCAGCATTTT. Full variable domain (rest looked up from reference TRBV15 and TRBJ1-5): DAMVIQNPRYQVTQFGKPVTLSCSQTLNHNVMYWYQQKSSQAPKLLFHYYDKDFNNEADTPDNFQSRRPNTSFCFLDIRSPGLGDTAMYLCATSSRVSQPQHFGDGTRLSIL.

The chain links TRBV19 to TRBJ1-5; D is uncertain. The V end was cut by 2 bases, the J end by 6 bases, with 8 bases between. Germline CDR1 and CDR2: LNHDA and SQIVND (reference sequence). CDR3 length equals 13 residues. CDR3 bases: TGTGCCAGTAGTATACGGGATTTTCAGCCCCAGCATTTT. This translates into CASSIRDFQPQHF.

The genes are TRBV11-3 and TRBJ1-1; tentative D call: TRBD1 (5 bases). V was pared by 2 bases and J by 1 base, with 8 bases between. Germline lookup yields CDR1 SGHNT and CDR2 YENEEA. The CDR3 sequence is 14 residues long. CDR3 nucleotides: TGTGCCAGCAGCTTACGGGGCCCGAACACTGAAGCTTTCTTT. Protein: CASSLRGPNTEAFF.

In this sample, this clone turned up a few times. The rearrangement links TRBV5-1 to TRBJ2-1; D might be TRBD1 (5 bases). With 1 base removed from V and 10 bases from J, the gap between germline ends came to 12 bases. Germline CDR1 and CDR2: SGHRS and YFSETQ. The CDR3 contains 13 residues. This chain's CDR3 is CASSLKDTREQFF. The CDR3 DNA reads TGCGCCAGCAGCTTGAAGGACACCCGGGAGCAGTTCTTC.

The chain carries TRBV19 and TRBJ1-2; perhaps TRBD1 as D (6 bases). With 7 bases removed from V and 2 bases from J, the gap between germline ends came to 20 bases. Germline loops: CDR1 LNHDA, CDR2 SQIVND (reference sequence). The CDR3 consists of 16 residues. The CDR3 is CASNHPGHSSNYGYTF. CDR3 bases: TGTGCCAGTAACCACCCGGGACACTCGTCGAACTATGGCTACACCTTC.

The V call is TRBV30, the J call TRBJ1-2; possible D gene TRBD1, 5 bases. Germline CDR1 and CDR2: GTSNPN and SVGIG (reference sequence). Trimming removed 0 bases at V and 2 bases at J, with 16 bases between. This CDR3 has 16 amino acids. DNA for the CDR3: TGTGCCTGGAGTGTTAAGGGCGATCGGGGGAACTATGGCTACACCTTC. Amino acid sequence: CAWSVKGDRGNYGYTF.

This clone was detected only a few times. This sequence joins TRBV5-1 and TRBJ2-7, with D perhaps assigned TRBD1 or TRBD2 (5 bases each). The CDR3 has 13 amino acids. V was cut by 4 bases and J by 5 bases, with 13 bases left in between. The germline V gene has CDR1 SGHRS and CDR2 YFSETQ. DNA for the CDR3: TGCGCCAGCAGCGTATCTAGGGACCACGAGCAGTACTTC. It specifies CASSVSRDHEQYF.

V and J are TRBV19 and TRBJ2-7, with D perhaps TRBD2 (7 bases). Germline-derived CDR1 and CDR2 are LNHDA and SQIVND (reference sequence). V was shortened by 8 bases and J by 7 bases, with 18 bases between the two germline ends. The length of the CDR3 is 13 residues. The CDR3, as DNA: TGTGCCAGTTCTCCCCGGGGGGCCGATGAGCAGTACTTC. Translation gives CASSPRGADEQYF.

This chain connects TRBV23-1 to TRBJ2-6; no clear D. TRBV23-1 is treated as an ORF (open reading frame) with a function not yet certain. Trimming stripped 0 bases from V and 0 bases from J, with 15 bases between. This CDR3 has 19 residues. The CDR3 loop is CASSQSVAESPSGANVLTF. The CDR3 nucleotides read TGCGCCAGCAGTCAATCGGTGGCAGAAAGCCCCTCTGGGGCCAACGTCCTGACTTTC.

With respect to this clone: Other nucleotide sequences in the sample specify the same CDR3. The chain uses TRBV12-3 or TRBV12-4 and TRBJ2-1; D perhaps matches TRBD2 (6 bases). V lost 3 bases, J lost 4 bases, and 7 bases lay in between. This CDR3 contains 13 residues. The CDR3 is CASSFGGYNEQFF. The CDR3 nucleotides read TGTGCCAGCAGTTTCGGGGGTTACAATGAGCAGTTCTTC.

The CDR3 spells CASSPPGQGLYEQYF. CDR3 coding DNA: TGTGCCAGCAGCCCCCCGGGACAGGGACTCTACGAGCAGTACTTC. The rearrangement links TRBV5-6 to TRBJ2-7; 9 bases align to TRBD1. V was pared by 4 bases and J by 3 bases, with 8 bases of the junction left unmatched. CDR3 length: 15 residues. Germline loops: CDR1 SGHDT, CDR2 YYEEEE.

The V call is TRBV18, the J call TRBJ1-5; perhaps TRBD1 as D (5 bases). The length of the CDR3 is 15 residues. Germline V lookup: CDR1 KGHSH, CDR2 LQKENI. Trimming removed 1 base from V and 1 base from J, with 8 bases in between. CDR3 sequence (DNA): TGTGCCAGCTCACCACTCGAGGGGAGCAATCAGCCCCAGCATTTT. It translates to CASSPLEGSNQPQHF.

The V and J genes are TRBV7-8 and TRBJ1-2, with 9 bases that match TRBD1. CDR3 length equals 16 residues. V trimming: 4 bases; J trimming: 3 bases; junction bases outside the gene matches: 9. Germline V gene lookup returns CDR1 SGHVS and CDR2 FQNEAQ. The CDR3 DNA reads TGTGCCAGCAGCTCGGATTACAGGGGGCGCGACTATGGCTACACCTTC. Translated, it gives CASSSDYRGRDYGYTF.

This chain joins TRBV2 and TRBJ1-2, with a weak D call TRBD1 (5 bases). There are 14 residues in the CDR3. Between the trimmed V and J ends, which lost 6 bases and 3 bases, there was a span of 14 bases. Germline values: CDR1 SNHLY, CDR2 FYNNEI. CDR3 sequence (DNA): TGTGCCAGCAGATACCTTGGCAGGGACTATGGCTACACCTTC. It is translated as CASRYLGRDYGYTF.

This chain connects TRBV6-5 to TRBJ2-7; TRBD1 matches 11 bases. V shed 6 bases and J 5 bases; nucleotides not matched to a gene: 6. The CDR3 extends over 14 amino acids. Germline CDR1 is MNHEY and CDR2 is SVGAGI. CDR3 coding DNA: TGTGCCAGCAGGTCGGGACAGGGGGTTAACGAGCAGTACTTC. Its translation: CASRSGQGVNEQYF.

The gene calls are TRBV5-6 and TRBJ2-5; D is perhaps TRBD2 (6 bases). CDR1 is SGHDT, CDR2 YYEEEE, per germline. The CDR3 length is 17 residues. Trimming shortened V by 3 bases and J by 5 bases, and 23 bases separated the two germline ends. CDR3 residues: CASSWGVRQLGRETQYF. The CDR3, as DNA: TGTGCCAGCAGCTGGGGGGTGAGACAGCTAGGTAGGGAGACCCAGTACTTC.

This clone was counted a single time. J is TRBJ1-1 and V is TRBV28; D remains unclear. CDR3 size: 14 residues. V shed 2 bases and J shed 1 base, with 8 bases lying between them. Germline V gene lookup returns CDR1 MDHEN and CDR2 SYDVKM. CDR3 in amino acids: CASSLRQTNTEAFF. In DNA, the CDR3 is TGTGCCAGCAGTTTACGTCAGACGAACACTGAAGCTTTCTTT.

The chain links TRBV29-1 to TRBJ2-5; unclear D gene. Germline V lookup: CDR1 SQVTM, CDR2 ANQGSEA. This CDR3 comprises 14 residues. The ends were cut back, 6 bases at V and 2 bases at J, with 16 bases in the middle. The CDR3 loop reads CSVMGGEYQETQYF. The CDR3 nucleotides read TGCAGCGTCATGGGTGGAGAATATCAAGAGACCCAGTACTTC.